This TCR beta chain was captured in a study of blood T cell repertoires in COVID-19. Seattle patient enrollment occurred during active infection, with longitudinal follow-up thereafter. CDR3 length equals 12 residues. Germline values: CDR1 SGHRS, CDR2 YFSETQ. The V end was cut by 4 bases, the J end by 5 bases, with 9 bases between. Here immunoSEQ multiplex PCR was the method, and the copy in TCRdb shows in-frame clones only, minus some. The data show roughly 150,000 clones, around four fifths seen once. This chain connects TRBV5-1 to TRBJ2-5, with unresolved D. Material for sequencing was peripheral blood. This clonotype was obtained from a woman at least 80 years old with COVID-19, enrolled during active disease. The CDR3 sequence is CASSIDGETQYF. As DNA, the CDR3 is TGCGCCAGCAGCATCGATGGCGAGACCCAGTACTTC.